Listed below are T cell receptor beta chains from one sample, sequenced in a study of PD-1 blockade in classical Hodgkin lymphoma. The assay was immunoSEQ multiplex PCR, and TCRdb's table has in-frame clones only and misses some. This sample has more than 30,000 clones, with around 89% found just once. Sample: CD4+ T cells from blood. All receptors derive from a human donor with classical Hodgkin lymphoma. Both conserved end residues are part of each CDR3. A D gene is named only where the DNA matches it firmly. The size entry is marked missing in some rows and otherwise reads once, few, many or a size class.

J gene: TRBJ1-3
clone size: few
V gene: TRBV27
D gene: .
CDR3 DNA: TGTGCCAGCAGTTTAGGGGGGACTTCTGGAAACACCATATATTTT
CDR3 protein: CASSLGGTSGNTIYF

J gene: TRBJ2-7
clone size: .
V gene: TRBV6-5
D gene: TRBD2
CDR3 DNA: TGTGCCAGCAGCCTCATAGCGGGAGTGAACGAGCAGTACTTC
CDR3 protein: CASSLIAGVNEQYF

J gene: TRBJ2-5
clone size: few
V gene: TRBV7-3
D gene: .
CDR3 DNA: TGTGCCAGCAGCTTAACGGGTAACAGGGAAGAGACCCAGTACTTC
CDR3 protein: CASSLTGNREETQYF

J gene: TRBJ1-2
clone size: .
V gene: TRBV7-2
D gene: .
CDR3 DNA: TGTGCCAGCAGCTTAGAGCGCGTCCCCACGGGAGATGGCTACACCTTC
CDR3 protein: CASSLERVPTGDGYTF

J gene: TRBJ2-1
clone size: .
V gene: TRBV28
D gene: TRBD2
CDR3 DNA: TGTGCCAGCAGTTCCCATAGCGGGAGGGCGACATTTGAGCAGTTCTTC
CDR3 protein: CASSSHSGRATFEQFF

J gene: TRBJ2-2
clone size: .
V gene: TRBV19
D gene: .
CDR3 DNA: TGTGCCAGTAGTATAGCCCTAACAAACACCGGGGAGCTGTTTTTT
CDR3 protein: CASSIALTNTGELFF

J gene: TRBJ1-5
clone size: .
V gene: TRBV5-4
D gene: TRBD1
CDR3 DNA: TGTGCCAGCAGCCCCGGACAGGGACACATCATGGAGCCCCAGCATTTT
CDR3 protein: CASSPGQGHIMEPQHF

J gene: TRBJ2-7
clone size: .
V gene: TRBV4-1
D gene: .
CDR3 DNA: TGCGCCAGCAGCCGAGGGCCCGGGACATCCTCTTCCGAGCAGTACTTC
CDR3 protein: CASSRGPGTSSSEQYF

J gene: TRBJ2-3
clone size: .
V gene: TRBV6-5
D gene: .
CDR3 DNA: TGTGCCAGCAGTTACACCCGCACAGATACGCAGTATTTT
CDR3 protein: CASSYTRTDTQYF

J gene: TRBJ2-2
clone size: .
V gene: TRBV6-6
D gene: TRBD2
CDR3 DNA: TGTGCCAGCTGGGGACTAGCGGGGAAGAACACCGGGGAGCTGTTTTTT
CDR3 protein: CASWGLAGKNTGELFF

J gene: TRBJ2-1
clone size: .
V gene: TRBV5-1
D gene: TRBD1
CDR3 DNA: TGCGCCAGCAGCTTGGACAGGGGGCTCTACAATGAGCAGTTCTTC
CDR3 protein: CASSLDRGLYNEQFF

J gene: TRBJ2-2
clone size: .
V gene: TRBV5-1
D gene: TRBD1
CDR3 DNA: TGCGCCAGCAGCAGCACGGACAGGGGCACCGGGGAGCTGTTTTTT
CDR3 protein: CASSSTDRGTGELFF

J gene: TRBJ2-7
clone size: .
V gene: TRBV27
D gene: .
CDR3 DNA: TGTGCCAGCCGCCCCCGCGGGGCCTCCTACGAGCAGTACTTC
CDR3 protein: CASRPRGASYEQYF

J gene: TRBJ1-2
clone size: .
V gene: TRBV29-1
D gene: .
CDR3 DNA: TGCAGCGTTGGGTTGAAGGGCTACACCTTC
CDR3 protein: CSVGLKGYTF

J gene: TRBJ2-2
clone size: .
V gene: TRBV6-6
D gene: .
CDR3 DNA: TGTGCCAGTCTAGGAGGGCTGCCCACCGGGGAGCTGTTTTTT
CDR3 protein: CASLGGLPTGELFF

J gene: TRBJ2-3
clone size: .
V gene: TRBV27
D gene: TRBD2
CDR3 DNA: TGTGCCAGCAAAGGACTAGCGGCGCACACAGATACGCAGTATTTT
CDR3 protein: CASKGLAAHTDTQYF

J gene: TRBJ1-5
clone size: .
V gene: TRBV4-1
D gene: .
CDR3 DNA: TGCGCCAGCAGCCAAGACGCAGGGCCGAGGCAGCCCCAGCATTTT
CDR3 protein: CASSQDAGPRQPQHF

J gene: TRBJ2-7
clone size: .
V gene: TRBV6-1
D gene: TRBD1
CDR3 DNA: TGTGCCAGCAGCTATCTCGGGACAGGATACGAGCAGTACTTC
CDR3 protein: CASSYLGTGYEQYF

J gene: TRBJ2-5
clone size: .
V gene: TRBV7-6
D gene: .
CDR3 DNA: TGTGCCAGCAGCCCTCATGGATCCGGGACCACAAAGGAGACCCAGTACTTC
CDR3 protein: CASSPHGSGTTKETQYF

J gene: TRBJ2-3
clone size: .
V gene: TRBV19
D gene: TRBD1
CDR3 DNA: TGTGCCAGTAGTATAGGACAGGGGGCCACAGATACGCAGTATTTT
CDR3 protein: CASSIGQGATDTQYF

J gene: TRBJ1-4
clone size: once
V gene: TRBV9
D gene: TRBD1
CDR3 DNA: TGTGCCAGCAGCGTAACAGGGGGCTCGGGTGAAAAACTGTTTTTT
CDR3 protein: CASSVTGGSGEKLFF

J gene: TRBJ1-5
clone size: .
V gene: TRBV6-1
D gene: .
CDR3 DNA: TGTGCCAGCAGTGAACCGGGATTTTGGGGCAATCAGCCCCAGCATTTT
CDR3 protein: CASSEPGFWGNQPQHF

J gene: TRBJ2-2
clone size: few
V gene: TRBV9
D gene: TRBD1
CDR3 DNA: TGTGCCAGCAGCGTAGCTCCGACAGGGGGCGTCGGCGGGGAGCTGTTTTTT
CDR3 protein: CASSVAPTGGVGGELFF